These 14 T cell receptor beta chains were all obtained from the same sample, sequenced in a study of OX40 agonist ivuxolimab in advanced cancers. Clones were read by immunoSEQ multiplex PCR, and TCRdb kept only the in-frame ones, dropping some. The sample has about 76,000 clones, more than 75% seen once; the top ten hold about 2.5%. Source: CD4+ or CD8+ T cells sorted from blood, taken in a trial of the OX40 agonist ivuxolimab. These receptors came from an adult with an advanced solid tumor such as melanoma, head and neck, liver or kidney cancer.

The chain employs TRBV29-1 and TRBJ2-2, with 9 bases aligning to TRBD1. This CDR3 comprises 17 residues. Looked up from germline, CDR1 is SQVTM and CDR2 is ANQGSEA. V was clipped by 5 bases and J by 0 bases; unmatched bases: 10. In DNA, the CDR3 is TGCAGCGTTCTGGACAGGGGCTATAACCCGAACACCGGGGAGCTGTTTTTT. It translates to CSVLDRGYNPNTGELFF.

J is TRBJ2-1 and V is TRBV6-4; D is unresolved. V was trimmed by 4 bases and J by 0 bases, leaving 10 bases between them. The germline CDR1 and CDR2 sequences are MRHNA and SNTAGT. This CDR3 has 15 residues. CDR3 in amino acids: CASSADPGSYNEQFF. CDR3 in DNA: TGTGCCAGCAGTGCCGATCCAGGCTCCTACAATGAGCAGTTCTTC.

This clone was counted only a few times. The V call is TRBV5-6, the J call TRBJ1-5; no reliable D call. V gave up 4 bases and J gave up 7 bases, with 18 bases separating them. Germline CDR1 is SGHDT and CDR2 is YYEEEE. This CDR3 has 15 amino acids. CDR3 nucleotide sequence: TGTGCCAGCAGCCCCGGACGGCAGTGGGGACAGCCCCAGCATTTT. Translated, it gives CASSPGRQWGQPQHF.

CDR3 bases: TGCGCCAGCAGTGAAGCCGGGATTACAGATACGCAGTATTTT. This translates into CASSEAGITDTQYF. The chain carries TRBV10-1 and TRBJ2-3; possibly TRBD2 for D (5 bases). The germline V gene has CDR1 WNHNN and CDR2 SYGVQD (reference sequence). The CDR3 covers 14 residues. Deletions cut 3 bases from V and 3 bases from J, with 10 bases between.

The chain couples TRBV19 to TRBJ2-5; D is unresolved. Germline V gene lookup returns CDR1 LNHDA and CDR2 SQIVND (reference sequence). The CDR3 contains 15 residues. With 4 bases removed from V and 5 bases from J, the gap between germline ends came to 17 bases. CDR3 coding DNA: TGTGCCAGTAGTAGCTTACAGCTCCCGACGGAGACCCAGTACTTC. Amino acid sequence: CASSSLQLPTETQYF. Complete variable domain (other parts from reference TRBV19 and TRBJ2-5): DGGITQSPKYLFRKEGQNVTLSCEQNLNHDAMYWYRQDPGQGLRLIYYSQIVNDFQKGDIAEGYSVSREKKESFPLTVTSAQKNPTAFYLCASSSLQLPTETQYFGPGTRLLVL.

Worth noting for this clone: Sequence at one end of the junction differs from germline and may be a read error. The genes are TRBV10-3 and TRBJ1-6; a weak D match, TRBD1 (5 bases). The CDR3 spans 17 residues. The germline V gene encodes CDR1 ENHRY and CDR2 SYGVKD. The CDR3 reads CASSGHRDVEYNSPLHF. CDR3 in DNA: TGTGCCAGCAGTGGACACCGGGACGTAGAGTATAATTCACCCCTCCACTTT.

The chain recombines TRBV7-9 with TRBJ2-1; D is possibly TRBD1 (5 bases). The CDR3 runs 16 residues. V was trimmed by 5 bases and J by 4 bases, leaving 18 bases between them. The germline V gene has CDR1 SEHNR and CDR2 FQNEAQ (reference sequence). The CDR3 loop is CASSPPATRGYNEQFF. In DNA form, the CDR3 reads TGTGCCAGCAGCCCCCCCGCGACAAGGGGATACAATGAGCAGTTCTTC.

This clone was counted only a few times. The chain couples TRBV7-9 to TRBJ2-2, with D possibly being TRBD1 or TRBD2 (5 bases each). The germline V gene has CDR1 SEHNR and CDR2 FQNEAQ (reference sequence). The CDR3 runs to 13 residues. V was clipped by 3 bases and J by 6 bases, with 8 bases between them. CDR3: CASSFRGAGELFF. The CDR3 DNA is TGTGCCAGCAGCTTCCGGGGCGCCGGGGAGCTGTTTTTT.

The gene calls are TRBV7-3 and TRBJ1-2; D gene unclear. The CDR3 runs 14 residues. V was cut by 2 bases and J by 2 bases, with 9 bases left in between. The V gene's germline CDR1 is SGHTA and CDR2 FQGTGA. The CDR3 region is CASSLEVRNYGYTF. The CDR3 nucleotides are TGTGCCAGCAGCTTAGAAGTCAGAAACTATGGCTACACCTTC.

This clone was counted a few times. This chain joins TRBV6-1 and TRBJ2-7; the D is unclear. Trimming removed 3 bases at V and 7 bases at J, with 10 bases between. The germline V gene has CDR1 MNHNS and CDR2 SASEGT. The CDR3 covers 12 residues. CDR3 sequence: CASSDLGSEQYV. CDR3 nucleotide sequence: TGTGCCAGCAGTGACCTGGGTTCGGAGCAGTACGTC.

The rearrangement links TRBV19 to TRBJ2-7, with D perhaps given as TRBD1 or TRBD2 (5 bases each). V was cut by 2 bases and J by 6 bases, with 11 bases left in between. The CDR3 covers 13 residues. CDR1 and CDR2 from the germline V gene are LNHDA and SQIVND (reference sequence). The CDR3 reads CASSISRGTEQYV. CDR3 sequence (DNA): TGTGCCAGTAGTATATCGAGGGGCACCGAGCAGTACGTC.

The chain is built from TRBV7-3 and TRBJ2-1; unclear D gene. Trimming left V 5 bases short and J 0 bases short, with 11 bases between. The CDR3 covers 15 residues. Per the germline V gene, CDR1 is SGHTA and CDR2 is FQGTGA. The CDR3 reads CASSPQFSSYNEQFF. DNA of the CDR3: TGTGCCAGCAGCCCACAGTTTAGCTCCTACAATGAGCAGTTCTTC. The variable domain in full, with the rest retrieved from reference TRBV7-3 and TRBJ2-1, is GAGVSQTPSNKVTEKGKYVELRCDPISGHTALYWYRQSLGQGPEFLIYFQGTGAADDSGLPNDRFFAVRPEGSVSTLKIQRTERGDSAVYLCASSPQFSSYNEQFFGPGTRLTVL.

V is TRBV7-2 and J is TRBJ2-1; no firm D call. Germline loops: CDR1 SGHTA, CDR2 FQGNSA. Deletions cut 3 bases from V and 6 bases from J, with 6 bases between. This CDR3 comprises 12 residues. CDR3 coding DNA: TGTGCCAGCAGCTTTCTTTCCAATGAGCAGTTCTTC. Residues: CASSFLSNEQFF.

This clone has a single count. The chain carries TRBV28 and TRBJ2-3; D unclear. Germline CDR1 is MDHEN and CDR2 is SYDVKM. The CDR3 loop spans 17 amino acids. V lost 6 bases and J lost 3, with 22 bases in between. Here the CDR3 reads CASSPLRPVHLTDTQYF. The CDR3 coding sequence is TGTGCCAGCAGCCCACTCAGACCTGTTCATTTGACAGATACGCAGTATTTT.